These T cell receptor beta chains were read from a single sample in a study of blood T cell repertoires in COVID-19. TCRdb's table, derived via immunoSEQ multiplex PCR, lists solely in-frame clones and lacks some. The data show fewer than 350,000 clones, 70% to 90% seen once. Sequences were obtained from PBMCs or T cells enriched from blood (not recorded which). These receptors were collected from a man aged 25 to 40 who had recovered from COVID-19. Each CDR3 is given without its conserved first and last residue. Fields, in order: V gene, clone size, CDR3 length, CDR3 protein. Not every row has a clone size; where given, it reads once, few, many or a size class.

V: TRBV9
size: -
length: 13
CDR3: ASTFSGGPYNEQF

V: TRBV5-1
size: -
length: 14
CDR3: ASSLGWTSGYNEQF

V: TRBV6-2/TRBV6-3
size: -
length: 14
CDR3: ASSYPTSGVSYEQY

V: TRBV29-1
size: -
length: 11
CDR3: SGSTGLGQPQH

V: TRBV9
size: once
length: 16
CDR3: ASSVATSGGTPYNEQF

V: TRBV7-8
size: many
length: 13
CDR3: ASSLVPGGNTEAF

V: TRBV5-1
size: -
length: 12
CDR3: ASRPRQTQETQY

V: TRBV11-2
size: -
length: 15
CDR3: ASSFGLAGGPYNEQF

V: TRBV5-6
size: -
length: 13
CDR3: ASSWGDRDLSPLH

V: TRBV9
size: -
length: 13
CDR3: ASSKTGTGDEKLF

V: TRBV7-9
size: -
length: 14
CDR3: ASSLRPGREGEKLF

V: TRBV6-6
size: -
length: 12
CDR3: ASSLTGEDSPLH

V: TRBV3-1/TRBV3-2
size: many
length: 15
CDR3: ASSQGPSPGQKETQY

V: TRBV3-1/TRBV3-2
size: -
length: 13
CDR3: ASSHLDRDDYGYT

V: TRBV11-2
size: -
length: 12
CDR3: ASSLGTGRGEAF

V: TRBV7-8
size: -
length: 14
CDR3: ASSQRQGTNSYEQY

V: TRBV10-3
size: -
length: 14
CDR3: AISREQGLKGNTIY

V: TRBV9
size: -
length: 11
CDR3: ASSALHTDTQY

V: TRBV5-6
size: many
length: 13
CDR3: ASSLRRGVSEKLF

V: TRBV5-4
size: -
length: 12
CDR3: ASSFDRTNLEAF

V: TRBV5-1
size: -
length: 13
CDR3: ASSLIPGRENGYT

V: TRBV6-8
size: -
length: 17
CDR3: ASSPLDRVGFRVLDTQY

V: TRBV7-9
size: -
length: 14
CDR3: ASSPGQVGVFYGYT

V: TRBV4-3
size: -
length: 13
CDR3: ASSQDNSLSYEQY

V: TRBV5-1
size: -
length: 13
CDR3: ASSYQTEGGAPLH

V: TRBV4-3
size: -
length: 16
CDR3: ASSQEVTGGGFQHEQF

V: TRBV7-9
size: -
length: 14
CDR3: ASSLAGSRGPYGYT

V: TRBV7-9
size: -
length: 14
CDR3: ASSGPRDSGSDAQY

V: TRBV9
size: -
length: 12
CDR3: ASSMGPEGAEAF

V: TRBV4-1
size: -
length: 13
CDR3: ASSPLPGFNEKLF

V: TRBV18
size: -
length: 11
CDR3: ASSPPQRSGYT

V: TRBV5-4
size: -
length: 12
CDR3: ASSFRGGNTEAF

V: TRBV27
size: -
length: 17
CDR3: ASSLRAPGQGFFTGELF

V: TRBV6-2/TRBV6-3
size: -
length: 12
CDR3: ASSYLGRLYEQY

V: TRBV2
size: -
length: 11
CDR3: ASLTGEEGKLF

V: TRBV18
size: few
length: 13
CDR3: ASSPSVPTNEKLF

V: TRBV20-1
size: -
length: 12
CDR3: SASGQSRGYGYT

V: TRBV5-1
size: -
length: 13
CDR3: ASSLGTGPSYEQY

V: TRBV5-6
size: -
length: 16
CDR3: ASSPGTGGHTSTDTQY

V: TRBV11-2
size: -
length: 13
CDR3: ASSLPGGLRYGYT

V: TRBV5-1
size: -
length: 16
CDR3: ASSLGRSGTLYQETQY

V: TRBV9
size: -
length: 13
CDR3: ASSVGGSGNEKLF

V: TRBV10-3
size: -
length: 11
CDR3: AIAAGANTEAF

V: TRBV4-2
size: -
length: 12
CDR3: ASRRETGYNEQF

V: TRBV29-1
size: -
length: 11
CDR3: SVGYGLSYEQY

V: TRBV7-2
size: -
length: 13
CDR3: ASSLFPGKGYGYT

V: TRBV30
size: -
length: 13
CDR3: AWSVGGALVYEQY

V: TRBV6-2/TRBV6-3
size: few
length: 12
CDR3: ASSYRLGQETQY

V: TRBV7-8
size: -
length: 16
CDR3: ASSSNPAQGFSGNTIY

V: TRBV27
size: -
length: 12
CDR3: ASSFGGPKYGYT

V: TRBV4-3
size: once
length: 14
CDR3: ASSQDFRTGSQPQH

V: TRBV9
size: -
length: 13
CDR3: ASSVGLSTGNTIY

V: TRBV12-3/TRBV12-4
size: -
length: 10
CDR3: ASSLTQGEAF

V: TRBV2
size: -
length: 14
CDR3: ASSVERGGGKETQY